This T cell receptor (beta chain) was observed in a study of blood T cells in healthy people across ages. On the study more broadly: Per two T cells, template switching captured roughly one barcoded beta molecule. Study-wide points: Roughly linear declines in TCR beta diversity per million T cells occurred with age.

Total RNA was extracted at no less than 6 micrograms per sample. The J segment lost 5 bases and the V segment lost 6 bases, leaving 10 bases of the junction unmatched. The CDR3 extends over 15 amino acids. Germline CDR1 is SGHRS and CDR2 is YFSETQ. This clonotype has at least ten counts. Its antigen is still unknown. Next came a second PCR, run for about 6 to 12 cycles, which used a sample-barcoded 5' primer along with a J-beta primer mix. All samples gave at least 2.5 million CDR3-containing paired-end reads. A single record per CDR3 protein comes from TCRdb applying MiXCR to the 5' RACE reads. The sample holds under 1,000,000 distinct CDR3 sequences; around 36% are singletons and the top ten take approximately 13%.

The chain couples TRBV5-1 to TRBJ2-1; 8 positions match TRBD1. The clonotype originates from a man between 18 and 35 years old in good health. Sequenced sample: blood. CDR3 nucleotide sequence: TGCGCCAGCACTCCGGCGGGACAGGAACACAATGAGCAGTTCTTC. Translating it yields CASTPAGQEHNEQFF.